This TCR beta chain derives from a study of blood T cell repertoires in COVID-19. Study summary: Both acute and convalescent COVID-19 samples were obtained from the United States, Italy and Spain. From T cells, B-cell-depleted T cells, or PBMCs came the material, which was cDNA or gDNA.

Authors' processing steps: Estimates of nucleated cell counts were drawn from the amplification of reference gene primers. This table comes from immunoSEQ multiplex PCR, and its TCRdb copy is limited to in-frame clones, with some not included. V, J and clone size were drawn from that table, and D and trimming were deduced from the DNA. The table records around 200,000 clones, around 75% of them present only once. The CDR3 sequence is 13 residues long. Trimming took off 6 bases at V and 8 bases at J, with 19 bases between the two ends. CDR1 and CDR2 (germline): SQVTM, ANQGSEA. This receptor was obtained from a human donor in a cohort sampled during active COVID-19. J is TRBJ1-2 and V is TRBV29-1; TRBD1 might be the D (6 bases). Material for sequencing was peripheral blood. CDR3 region: CSVQTGRPRGYTF. DNA of the CDR3: TGCAGCGTCCAAACAGGGAGACCTAGGGGCTACACCTTC.